A selection of T cell receptor beta chains follows, all from one sample in a study of T-cell memory formation after mild COVID-19. TCRdb recomputed calls from the 5' RACE reads with MiXCR, one row per CDR3 protein. The table lists around 300,000 distinct CDR3 sequences, roughly 13% of them singletons, with about 20% in the top ten. The sequenced sample consisted of PBMCs or a T cell subset sorted from them (not recorded which). The receptors derive from a man between 18 and 35 years old who had mild COVID-19 (a few samples of this study predate the infection). Cell type and time point are not known. Each CDR3 is given with its conserved first and last residue. The D gene is left open where the match is weak. Not every row has a clone size; where given, it reads once, few, many or a size class.

clone_size j_call d_call v_call cdr3_nt cdr3_aa
few TRBJ2-2 - TRBV20-1 TGCAGTGCTTCGGACAGTATAACGAACACCGGGGAGCTGTTTTTT CSASDSITNTGELFF
many TRBJ2-3 TRBD2 TRBV12-3/TRBV12-4 TGTGCCAGCAGCTTCACTAGCGGGGGCACAGATACGCAGTATTTT CASSFTSGGTDTQYF
few TRBJ2-1 - TRBV7-2 TGTGCCAGCAGATTTGGCAATGAGCAGTTCTTC CASRFGNEQFF
- TRBJ2-3 TRBD1 TRBV25-1 TGTGCCAGCAGTGATGACAGGGGCGATAACACAGATACGCAGTATTTT CASSDDRGDNTDTQYF
few TRBJ1-2 - TRBV24-1 TGTGCCACCAGTGGGGACACGTATGGCTACACCTTC CATSGDTYGYTF
- TRBJ2-5 - TRBV5-1 TGCGCCAGCAGCTTGTACGCGGGGCAAGAGACCCAGTACTTC CASSLYAGQETQYF
many TRBJ2-2 TRBD1 TRBV5-1 TGCGCCAGCGGTTCAGGGGGCGCCGGCACCGGGGAGCTGTTTTTT CASGSGGAGTGELFF
few TRBJ1-6 - TRBV7-9 TGTGCCAGCAGTTCACCGACCGGGCCCACCCTCCACTTT CASSSPTGPTLHF
few TRBJ2-1 TRBD1 TRBV28 TGTGCCAGCAGTATCCCGGAGGGGACAGGATTTCGGAATGAGCAGTTCTTC CASSIPEGTGFRNEQFF
few TRBJ2-5 TRBD2 TRBV4-2 TGTGCCAGCAGCCAGGCTAGCGGGGGGCGGGGAGAGACCCAGTACTTC CASSQASGGRGETQYF
- TRBJ2-3 TRBD2 TRBV6-4 TGTGCCAGCAGTACTAGCGGGGGGGGCACAGATACGCAGTATTTT CASSTSGGGTDTQYF
- TRBJ1-1 TRBD1 TRBV4-2 TGTGCCAGCAGCCAAGGGGGGGACAGGGCTGAAGCTTTCTTT CASSQGGDRAEAFF
- TRBJ2-7 TRBD2 TRBV4-3 TGCGCCAGCAGCCCCGGGGGGGGAGGAAGGTACGAGCAGTACTTC CASSPGGGGRYEQYF
- TRBJ2-2 TRBD2 TRBV2 TGTGCCAGCAGGGGACTAGCGGGGGGGCCCGGGGAGCTGTTTTTT CASRGLAGGPGELFF
- TRBJ1-1 - TRBV11-3 TGTGCCAGCAGCTTAGATCCGGACCGTGAAGCTTTCTTT CASSLDPDREAFF
few TRBJ1-1 - TRBV20-1 TGCAGTGCTAGTCGGACTCTCAAGACAGGAGGGGCTTTCTTT CSASRTLKTGGAFF
- TRBJ1-1 TRBD1 TRBV4-1 TGCGCCACCCAGGGGGCGGGTAGCACTGAAGCTTTCTTT CATQGAGSTEAFF
few TRBJ2-5 TRBD1 TRBV29-1 TGCAGCGTTGACAGGGGGCGAGAGACCCAGTACTTC CSVDRGRETQYF
few TRBJ1-6 TRBD1 TRBV13 TGTGCCAGCAGCTTAGGGACAGGGGGATCACCCCTCCACTTT CASSLGTGGSPLHF
many TRBJ1-3 - TRBV5-5 TGTGCCAGCAGCCCCGACCCTCACTCTGGAAACACCATATATTTT CASSPDPHSGNTIYF
few TRBJ1-4 - TRBV4-1 TGCGCCAGCAGCCAATTACAGGGTGGTAATGAAAAACTGTTTTTT CASSQLQGGNEKLFF
few TRBJ1-5 - TRBV10-2 TGCGCCAGCAGTGACAGGGTGCCCAATCAGCCCCAGCATTTT CASSDRVPNQPQHF
many TRBJ2-2 TRBD1 TRBV7-8 TGTGCCAGCAGCAGAGGGACAGTCAAGAACACCGGGGAGCTGTTTTTT CASSRGTVKNTGELFF
- TRBJ1-6 - TRBV4-3 TGCGCCAGCAGCCAAGATCGGCCGGTTGGCTCCTATAATTCACCCCTCCACTTT CASSQDRPVGSYNSPLHF
few TRBJ2-7 - TRBV9 TGTGCCAGCAGCCAAGAACCTAGGGGAAACGAGCAGTACTTC CASSQEPRGNEQYF
- TRBJ2-5 - TRBV5-1 TGCGCCAGCAGCTCCGGGTCCTCCCAAGAGACCCAGTACTTC CASSSGSSQETQYF
many TRBJ1-5 - TRBV12-3/TRBV12-4 TGTGCCAGCAGTCCTACGGCGGGTAATCAGCCCCAGCATTTT CASSPTAGNQPQHF
- TRBJ1-6 - TRBV7-9 TGTGCCAGCAGCACTCCAAATTCACCCCTCCACTTT CASSTPNSPLHF
few TRBJ1-5 - TRBV24-1 TGTGCCACCAGTGAGTCCGGCAATCAGCCCCAGCATTTT CATSESGNQPQHF
- TRBJ2-5 - TRBV7-2 TGTGCCAGCAGCTTAGTGCGTAGCAACCAAGAGACCCAGTACTTC CASSLVRSNQETQYF
few TRBJ2-1 - TRBV4-3 TGCGCCAGCAGCCGAACAGGGAGAGGGAACAATGAGCAGTTCTTC CASSRTGRGNNEQFF
few TRBJ2-1 TRBD2 TRBV9 TGTGCCAGCAGCGATCCGCGGCGGGGGGGCTACAATGAGCAGTTCTTC CASSDPRRGGYNEQFF